The 27 T cell receptor beta chains in this list originate from one sample, sequenced in a study of monozygotic twins with inflammatory bowel disease (dated by TCRdb to the late 2010s). Library generation was performed with 5' RACE. The sequencing machine was an Illumina HiSeq 2500. TCRdb reprocessed the reads, reporting each CDR3 protein sequence once and no DNA. For this sample, the table gives about 93,000 distinct CDR3 sequences. In total, the top ten clones hold roughly 7% of the sample. The sample taken for sequencing was blood. Receptor source: a human donor with ulcerative colitis or Crohn's disease, or a healthy co-twin of an affected twin (not recorded which).

The chain combines TRBV20-1 with TRBJ1-6; TCRdb names TRBD1, which stays unverified in the absence of DNA. Germline lookup yields CDR1 DFQATT and CDR2 SNEGSKA (reference sequence). The CDR3 covers 14 residues. This CDR3 is CSARGDRESGPLHF.

This chain connects TRBV28 to TRBJ2-2; TCRdb selects TRBD1, and the lack of DNA leaves this call unchecked. Germline CDR1 and CDR2: MDHEN and SYDVKM. This CDR3 spans 17 amino acids. CDR3 residues: CASRGTGGGFSTGELFF.

The chain employs TRBV20-1 and TRBJ2-5; checking the TCRdb D call of TRBD1 is not possible without DNA. This CDR3 region has 14 residues. From germline, CDR1 is DFQATT and CDR2 SNEGSKA (reference sequence). The CDR3: CSAWPGGLQETQYF.

The chain joins TRBV20-1 to TRBJ2-1; TCRdb lists TRBD2, though no DNA is available to test this call. Germline lookup yields CDR1 DFQATT and CDR2 SNEGSKA (reference sequence). The CDR3 covers 16 residues. The CDR3 loop is CSAFQALAALYNEQFF.

The rearrangement uses TRBV7-6 and TRBJ2-7; TCRdb calls TRBD1, which cannot be checked without DNA. Germline V gives CDR1 SGHVS, CDR2 FNYEAQ. The CDR3 has 18 residues. The CDR3 loop is CASSLRFRGGRTSYEQYF.

This chain connects TRBV6-5 to TRBJ2-7. CDR1 MNHEY and CDR2 SVGAGI come from the germline V gene. The CDR3 has 11 residues. The CDR3 here is CASSTRSEQYF.

The V gene is TRBV20-1, the J gene TRBJ2-7; TCRdb names TRBD2, which stays unverified in the absence of DNA. Germline V gene data show CDR1 as DFQATT and CDR2 as SNEGSKA (reference sequence). The CDR3 has 13 amino acids. CDR3 amino acids: CSASAGEPYEQYF.

The rearrangement joins TRBV12-3 or TRBV12-4 to TRBJ2-2. The CDR3 is made up of 14 amino acids. The chain's CDR3 is CASKKTANTGELFF.

This chain joins TRBV20-1 and TRBJ2-4; TCRdb outputs TRBD1, but without DNA this stays unchecked. This CDR3 region has 14 residues. Germline assignment: CDR1 DFQATT and CDR2 SNEGSKA (reference sequence). The chain's CDR3 is CSATGTVLKNMQYF.

This rearrangement joins TRBV5-6 to TRBJ1-5; absent DNA, TCRdb's TRBD1 call cannot be checked. Per germline, CDR1 SGHDT and CDR2 YYEEEE. The CDR3 sequence is 15 residues long. The CDR3 reads CASSPGQGSNQPQHF.

V gene TRBV4-1 combines with J gene TRBJ1-2; the TRBD1 assignment by TCRdb is unverifiable without DNA. The germline CDR1 and CDR2 sequences are MGHRA and YSYEKL. CDR3 length: 15 residues. The CDR3 protein is CASSQGAGLRAGYTF.

The chain couples TRBV3-1 to TRBJ1-1; TCRdb's D gene call, TRBD1, goes unchecked for lack of DNA. This CDR3 has 13 residues. Germline-derived CDR1 and CDR2 are LGHDT and YNNKEL (reference sequence). The CDR3 here is CASSQLGAAEAFF.

The chain couples TRBV6-5 to TRBJ1-6; there is no DNA to check the TCRdb D call of TRBD1. The CDR3 loop spans 16 amino acids. Germline CDR1 reads MNHEY; CDR2 reads SVGAGI. The CDR3 is CASSYSRDRNNSPLHF.

V gene TRBV12-3 or TRBV12-4 combines with J gene TRBJ2-3. This CDR3 has 16 residues. CDR3 sequence: CASSLRTSAPTDTQYF.

This chain uses TRBV6-1 with TRBJ2-3; the TCRdb D gene call, TRBD1, has no DNA to confirm it. The CDR3 has 17 residues. Germline assignment: CDR1 MNHNS and CDR2 SASEGT. The CDR3 sequence: CASSEAGGRGLPDTQYF.

V usage is TRBV6-5 and J usage is TRBJ1-4; TCRdb proposes TRBD1, but this gene call is untestable without DNA. The CDR3 totals 14 residues. Germline CDR1 reads MNHEY; CDR2 reads SVGAGI. CDR3 loop: CASSHARGGEKLFF.

CDR3 protein: CASSPPGGRTGELFF. This chain links TRBV7-3 with TRBJ2-2; absent DNA, TCRdb's TRBD1 call cannot be checked. CDR1 SGHTA and CDR2 FQGTGA come from the germline V gene. This CDR3 contains 15 residues. The full variable domain, its missing parts supplied by reference TRBV7-3 and TRBJ2-2, is GAGVSQTPSNKVTEKGKYVELRCDPISGHTALYWYRQSLGQGPEFLIYFQGTGAADDSGLPNDRFFAVRPEGSVSTLKIQRTERGDSAVYLCASSPPGGRTGELFFGEGSRLTVL.

The chain employs TRBV7-2 and TRBJ1-2; TCRdb's D call of TRBD1 is untestable without DNA. CDR3 length: 13 amino acids. Germline loops: CDR1 SGHTA, CDR2 FQGNSA. This chain's CDR3 is CASSFGQGEIYTF. The full variable domain, in which reference TRBV7-2 and TRBJ1-2 provide the parts outside the CDR3, is GAGVSQSPSNKVTEKGKDVELRCDPISGHTALYWYRQSLGQGLEFLIYFQGNSAPDKSGLPSDRFSAERTGGSVSTLTIQRTQQEDSAVYLCASSFGQGEIYTFGSGTRLTVV.

The V gene is TRBV5-1, the J gene TRBJ2-4; the TCRdb D gene call, TRBD1, has no DNA to confirm it. From germline, CDR1 is SGHRS and CDR2 YFSETQ. The CDR3 consists of 14 residues. CDR3 residues: CASSLGQGKNIQYF.

The V gene is TRBV5-1, the J gene TRBJ1-1; the TCRdb call, TRBD1, lacks DNA for checking. This CDR3 spans 16 amino acids. The germline V gene has CDR1 SGHRS and CDR2 YFSETQ. CDR3 in amino acids: CASSSGQVNMNTEAFF.

The chain recombines TRBV6-4 with TRBJ2-7; the TCRdb D gene call, TRBD1, has no DNA to confirm it. The CDR3 sequence is 14 residues long. From germline, CDR1 is MRHNA and CDR2 SNTAGT. CDR3 protein: CASSRQQPLYEQYF.

The chain couples TRBV5-6 to TRBJ2-6; TCRdb outputs TRBD1, but without DNA this stays unchecked. This CDR3 spans 14 amino acids. Germline-derived CDR1 and CDR2 are SGHDT and YYEEEE. CDR3 loop: CASSYRQGYSVLTF.

The chain uses TRBV10-2 and TRBJ1-2. CDR3 length equals 13 residues. Germline assignment: CDR1 WSHSY and CDR2 SAAADI. The CDR3 reads CASIRGGQGGYTF.

The CDR3 loop reads CASSPSDRGTGELFF. V usage is TRBV18 and J usage is TRBJ2-2; lacking DNA, the TRBD1 call made by TCRdb goes unchecked. The CDR3 extends over 15 amino acids. Germline CDR1 KGHSH, CDR2 LQKENI.

The CDR3 loop reads CASSFSLGEQFF. The rearrangement links TRBV11-3 to TRBJ2-1. Looked up from germline, CDR1 is SGHNT and CDR2 is YENEEA. The CDR3 has 12 amino acids.

The rearrangement uses TRBV7-2 and TRBJ2-5; there is no DNA to check the TCRdb D call of TRBD1. CDR3 length: 14 amino acids. Germline CDR1 reads SGHTA; CDR2 reads FQGNSA. This CDR3 reads CASSLVPFPETQYF.

This chain links TRBV19 with TRBJ2-3; TCRdb designates TRBD2, a call that cannot be tested without DNA. This CDR3 comprises 12 residues. Per germline, CDR1 LNHDA and CDR2 SQIVND (reference sequence). The CDR3 loop is CASSIGPNTQYF.